This is a list of T cell receptor beta chains from one sample in a study of blood T cells in healthy people across ages. TCRdb passed the 5' RACE reads through MiXCR, listing each CDR3 protein once. The data show 1.5 million to 2 million distinct CDR3 sequences, 40% to 55% seen once. Sample: blood. The receptors shown here come from a woman aged 40-49 years in good health. Each CDR3 is given without its conserved first and last residue. Expanded clones are given a class, and other clones once, few, many or no size at all.

ASSLQGQGHHGYT,TRBJ1-2,.,TRBV7-9
ASSRTQGNTGELF,TRBJ2-2,once,TRBV5-1
ASRGTGSLSYEQY,TRBJ2-7,few,TRBV6-5
ASRSTTTSGGYNEQF,TRBJ2-1,few,TRBV6-1
SARKGLSTDEQY,.,.,TRBV20-1
ASSRGQTQY,TRBJ2-5,few,TRBV12-3/TRBV12-4
ASSREGRGGYNEQF,TRBJ2-1,few,TRBV7-2
SAGGLALGEQF,TRBJ2-1,.,TRBV20-1
ASSFGLGETQY,TRBJ2-5,many,TRBV7-2
ASSYSTQGANQPQH,TRBJ1-5,once,TRBV6-2/TRBV6-3
SVRRASSYEQY,TRBJ2-7,.,TRBV20-1
ASGGRNYGYT,TRBJ1-2,.,TRBV27
ASSISGGAPNQPQH,TRBJ1-5,.,TRBV7-8
SANGLAGGGYQETQY,TRBJ2-5,few,TRBV20-1
ASSEMGRIDTQY,TRBJ2-3,.,TRBV6-1
ASSRGGRYEQY,TRBJ2-7,.,TRBV27
AISESGRGNTEAF,TRBJ1-1,few,TRBV10-3
ATSDFSETAGANVLT,TRBJ2-6,.,TRBV24-1
SALDRGQGREQF,TRBJ2-1,few,TRBV20-1
ASSQGTGLDIQY,TRBJ2-4,.,TRBV4-3
ACSSRDSANYGYT,TRBJ1-2,.,TRBV6-5
ASSKGGTQETQY,TRBJ2-5,few,TRBV7-2
SARTQMGHNEQF,TRBJ2-1,.,TRBV20-1
ASSLGYSEQF,TRBJ2-1,.,TRBV7-2
ASSVEVASGGEDTQY,TRBJ2-3,once,TRBV9
ASSGEGGGSYNEQF,TRBJ2-1,.,TRBV7-2
ATSRDLGNYEQY,TRBJ2-7,.,TRBV15
SAFRTGANYGYT,TRBJ1-2,few,TRBV20-1
ASSYSRGTSTDTQY,TRBJ2-3,.,TRBV6-2/TRBV6-3
SPRGGNEQF,TRBJ2-1,.,TRBV29-1
ASSRPDGYNEQF,TRBJ2-1,.,TRBV5-1
SAPGQGIKGYT,TRBJ1-2,.,TRBV20-1
ASSRTSAIQETQY,TRBJ2-5,.,TRBV10-1
ASSPQTRREQY,TRBJ2-7,.,TRBV28
ASSARDRAVYEQY,TRBJ2-7,few,TRBV7-2
ASSPTPNYGYT,TRBJ1-2,.,TRBV27
ASSYGRTGMNTEAF,TRBJ1-1,.,TRBV6-2/TRBV6-3
ASSLEPLAGGGNEQF,TRBJ2-1,few,TRBV27
ASSEARSTETQY,TRBJ2-5,few,TRBV2
ASRYTNEQF,TRBJ2-1,.,TRBV7-9
SAGGSYNEQF,TRBJ2-1,.,TRBV20-1
ASSWETSGTDTQY,TRBJ2-3,few,TRBV6-5
SGGQRNTEAF,TRBJ1-1,few,TRBV29-1
ASRDGTGPSRPQH,TRBJ1-5,.,TRBV5-1
ASSLAATDTDTQY,TRBJ2-3,few,TRBV5-6
ASRSWGLAETQY,.,.,TRBV5-1
ASSQDRVIGANVLT,TRBJ2-6,many,TRBV4-3
SARPPGQSYGYT,TRBJ1-2,.,TRBV20-1
ASTYVAGQGFSEQY,TRBJ2-7,.,TRBV13
ASSRGGFHEQY,TRBJ2-7,.,TRBV14
ASSRVADSYNEQF,TRBJ2-1,.,TRBV4-2
ASSETAGSEQY,TRBJ2-7,.,TRBV6-1
ASSFAGRREKLF,TRBJ1-4,.,TRBV5-1
ASSPSVGKDEQY,TRBJ2-7,.,TRBV9
ASRVQGNTEAF,TRBJ1-1,few,TRBV7-9
ASSPGTNMETQY,TRBJ2-5,.,TRBV5-1
AIRKDTGLDYGYT,TRBJ1-2,.,TRBV10-3
ASSLGFRGYNEQF,TRBJ2-1,once,TRBV7-9